Only a few counts were recorded for the clone carrying this T cell receptor beta chain. What it recognizes is unknown. Quantitative barcoded 5'-RACE was used to prepare TCR beta libraries. TCRdb redid the calling of the 5' RACE reads with MiXCR, one entry per CDR3 protein. The table has over 600,000 distinct CDR3 sequences, 15% to 20% seen once. The source of the sample is a study of CD8 T cells in ankylosing spondylitis. The study, taken as a whole, reports: Roughly eight highly homologous variants made up a TCR beta motif that seemed to typify ankylosing spondylitis blood. Prior literature has documented some motif variants in synovial fluid and blood from reactive arthritis. Disease-linked clones were CD8+ and relatively rare in peripheral blood.

Germline V lookup: CDR1 SGHRS, CDR2 YFSETQ. Trimming took off 1 base at V and 5 bases at J, with 18 bases between the two ends. There are 16 residues in the CDR3. Sequences were obtained from blood, either unsorted or a sorted T cell fraction (not recorded which). This TCR was sampled from a male donor with ankylosing spondylitis. V is TRBV5-1 and J is TRBJ1-1; D gene ambiguous. The CDR3 nucleotides read TGCGCCAGCAGCTTGAACGTGGCAGGTCCGGGGACTGAAGCTTTCTTT. Translating it yields CASSLNVAGPGTEAFF. Full variable domain (rest looked up from reference TRBV5-1 and TRBJ1-1): KAGVTQTPRYLIKTRGQQVTLSCSPISGHRSVSWYQQTPGQGLQFLFEYFSETQRNKGNFPGRFSGRQFSNSRSEMNVSTLELGDSALYLCASSLNVAGPGTEAFFGQGTRLTVV.